The 3 T cell receptor beta chains below all came from one sample that was sequenced in a study of neoadjuvant anti-PD-1 for oral cavity cancer. Specified time point: after neoadjuvant nivolumab, at surgical resection. Sequencing was performed with immunoSEQ multiplex PCR; in TCRdb, only in-frame clones are kept and a portion is missing. The table lists 55,000 to 80,000 clones, 85% to 90% of them singletons. The material was PBMCs, obtained after nivolumab (anti-PD-1) treatment. The receptors stem from a person aged 35-79 years with oral cavity squamous cell carcinoma.

This chain joins TRBV5-1 and TRBJ1-1; 7 bases agree with TRBD1. This CDR3 spans 15 amino acids. Germline V gene lookup returns CDR1 SGHRS and CDR2 YFSETQ. The ends lost 0 bases at V and 5 bases at J; junction bases unmatched: 7. CDR3 nucleotide sequence: TGCGCCAGCAGCTTGGACAGGGGTAGGCAAACTGAAGCTTTCTTT. Amino acids: CASSLDRGRQTEAFF.

The chain employs TRBV11-1 and TRBJ2-7; perhaps D is TRBD1 or TRBD2 (6 bases each). The CDR3 is 14 residues long. The germline gives CDR1 SGHAT, CDR2 FQDESV (reference sequence). V lost 5 bases and J 3 bases, leaving 14 bases between the germline ends. The CDR3 here is CASSIRGGGYEQYF. The DNA for the CDR3 is TGTGCCAGCAGCATCAGAGGGGGAGGCTACGAGCAGTACTTC. Combining the CDR3 with reference TRBV11-1 and TRBJ2-7 gives the whole variable domain EAEVAQSPRYKITEKSQAVAFWCDPISGHATLYWYRQILGQGPELLVQFQDESVVDDSQLPKDRFSAERLKGVDSTLKIQPAELGDSAMYLCASSIRGGGYEQYFGPGTRLTVT.

The V and J genes are TRBV27 and TRBJ2-1; 7 bases map to TRBD1. The germline V gene has CDR1 MNHEY and CDR2 SMNVEV (reference sequence). The junction had 16 bases not matched to a gene; V was cut back by 8 bases and J by 0 bases. CDR3 length equals 18 residues. The CDR3 sequence: CASRSLTGRKSSYNEQFF. In DNA form, the CDR3 reads TGTGCCAGCCGATCGCTGACAGGGCGTAAGAGCTCCTACAATGAGCAGTTCTTC.